Shown below are 23 T cell receptor beta chains from a single sample sequenced in a study of blood T cells in healthy people across ages. A second about 7 to 11 cycle PCR used barcoded and J-beta primers. TCRdb redid the calling of the 5' RACE reads with MiXCR, one entry per CDR3 protein. The table has 700,000 to 850,000 distinct CDR3 sequences, 40% to 65% seen once. The specimen was blood. The receptors come from an elderly man in good health.

This clonotype was seen a handful of times. The V call is TRBV5-1, the J call TRBJ2-7; D is possibly TRBD1 or TRBD2 (5 bases each). This CDR3 contains 16 residues. Germline CDR1 reads SGHRS; CDR2 reads YFSETQ. Trimming removed 0 bases from V and 1 base from J, with 14 bases in between. The CDR3 reads CASSLVEGTGSYEQYF. Here the CDR3 DNA reads TGCGCCAGCAGCTTGGTTGAAGGGACGGGATCCTACGAGCAGTACTTC.

There are a few counts of this clonotype. V is TRBV7-2 and J is TRBJ1-4; D may be TRBD1 (5 bases). Germline values: CDR1 SGHTA, CDR2 FQGNSA. V lost 1 base, J lost 7 bases, and 13 bases lay in between. This CDR3 comprises 15 residues. In DNA form, the CDR3 reads TGTGCCAGCAGCTTAGGCGGAGGGAGGGGTGAAAAACTGTTTTTT. This translates into CASSLGGGRGEKLFF. Variable domain in full (rest from reference TRBV7-2 and TRBJ1-4): GAGVSQSPSNKVTEKGKDVELRCDPISGHTALYWYRQSLGQGLEFLIYFQGNSAPDKSGLPSDRFSAERTGGSVSTLTIQRTQQEDSAVYLCASSLGGGRGEKLFFGSGTQLSVL.

Points on this clonotype: A much larger clone lies one base from this, so it may be a read error. The rearrangement joins TRBV2 to TRBJ2-7; TRBD2 agrees at 9 bases. The CDR3 consists of 14 residues. Germline-derived CDR1 and CDR2 are SNHLY and FYNNEI. CDR3 DNA sequence: TGTACCAGCAGCGTAGCGGGAGCTTCCTACGAGCAGTACTTC. Its translation is CTSSVAGASYEQYF. Filled out from reference TRBV2 and TRBJ2-7, the complete variable domain reads EPEVTQTPSHQVTQMGQEVILRCVPISNHLYFYWYRQILGQKVEFLVSFYNNEISEKSEIFDDQFSVERPDGSNFTLKIRSTKLEDSAMYFCTSSVAGASYEQYFGPGTRLTVT.

The CDR3 region has the DNA TGTGCCAGCAGTGAAGTGGCTAGCGGGAGAGATACGCAGTATTTT. This gives the protein CASSEVASGRDTQYF. The chain links TRBV2 to TRBJ2-3, with 10 bases lining up with TRBD2. Germline CDR1 and CDR2: SNHLY and FYNNEI. The CDR3 length is 15 residues. V shed 1 base, J shed 5 bases, and the junction held 3 bases outside the gene matches.

The V gene is TRBV6-1, the J gene TRBJ2-3; 10 nucleotides agree with TRBD1. Trimming removed 8 bases from V and 2 bases from J; junction bases left unmatched: 7. CDR3 size: 15 residues. Germline CDR1 is MNHNS and CDR2 is SASEGT. The CDR3 loop is CASQPGQGFTDTQYF. In DNA form, the CDR3 reads TGTGCCAGCCAACCGGGACAGGGGTTCACAGATACGCAGTATTTT.

As DNA, the CDR3 is TGCAGTGCTAGAACGCAGGTCTCCTACGAGCAGTACTTC. Protein: CSARTQVSYEQYF. V and J are TRBV20-1 and TRBJ2-7; D ambiguous. The V end was cut by 2 bases, the J end by 0 bases, with 8 bases between. Per the germline V gene, CDR1 is DFQATT and CDR2 is SNEGSKA (reference sequence). The CDR3 is made up of 13 amino acids.

The chain links TRBV6-5 to TRBJ1-1, with a possible D match to TRBD1 (5 bases). Germline V lookup: CDR1 MNHEY, CDR2 SVGAGI. V lost 1 base to trimming and J lost 2 bases, with 8 bases between them. The CDR3 sequence is 14 residues long. Here the CDR3 reads CASSYFQGNTEAFF. In DNA form, the CDR3 reads TGTGCCAGCAGTTACTTCCAGGGCAACACTGAAGCTTTCTTT.

This clonotype was counted once. The genes are TRBV7-2 and TRBJ2-2; D remains ambiguous. This CDR3 region has 14 residues. Trimming took 0 bases from V and 6 from J, leaving 8 bases between them. The germline CDR1 and CDR2 sequences are SGHTA and FQGNSA. CDR3 region: CASSLAGNAGELFF. DNA of the CDR3: TGTGCCAGCAGCTTAGCGGGAAATGCCGGGGAGCTGTTTTTT.

V usage is TRBV28 and J usage is TRBJ2-1; D may be TRBD2 (5 bases). Germline V gene sequence: CDR1 MDHEN, CDR2 SYDVKM. This CDR3 has 12 residues. Trimming left V 6 bases short and J 13 bases short, with 16 bases between. The CDR3 bases are TGTGCCAGCAGCCGTCGAAGGGAGACCCAGTTCTTC. Residues: CASSRRRETQFF.

V usage is TRBV11-2 and J usage is TRBJ2-4, with 7 bases that match TRBD1. The CDR3 runs 17 residues. The J segment lost 13 bases and the V segment lost 0 bases, leaving 18 bases of the junction unmatched. The germline V gene encodes CDR1 SGHAT and CDR2 FQNNGV. CDR3 sequence: CASSLEWGQPFYNEQYF. The DNA for the CDR3 is TGTGCCAGCAGCTTAGAGTGGGGACAGCCATTCTACAATGAGCAGTACTTC.

V and J are TRBV7-2 and TRBJ1-4, with 11 bases identical to TRBD1. From germline, CDR1 is SGHTA and CDR2 FQGNSA. The J segment lost 8 bases and the V segment lost 2 bases, leaving 4 bases of the junction unmatched. The CDR3 totals 15 residues. The CDR3 is CASSLSGTGGEKLFF. The CDR3, as DNA: TGTGCCAGCAGCTTATCGGGGACAGGGGGGGAAAAACTGTTTTTT.

The rearrangement joins TRBV18 to TRBJ1-1; D remains ambiguous. V lost 1 base and J lost 0, with 12 bases in between. This CDR3 is 16 amino acids long. Germline CDR1 and CDR2: KGHSH and LQKENI. CDR3 bases: TGTGCCAGCTCACCACGGGTCGGTAAAATGAACACTGAAGCTTTCTTT. This translates into CASSPRVGKMNTEAFF.

The CDR3 DNA reads TGTGCCAGCAGCCCAGGTGCACAGGGGGGAAGTGGCGAGCAGTACTTC. Its translation is CASSPGAQGGSGEQYF. V and J are TRBV9 and TRBJ2-7; the match to TRBD1 covers 8 bases. The V and J ends lost 4 bases and 6 bases, in that order; junction bases with no gene match: 15. Per the germline V gene, CDR1 is SGDLS and CDR2 is YYNGEE. CDR3 length: 16 residues.

The chain employs TRBV6-1 and TRBJ1-5, with D uncertain. Trimming left V 2 bases short and J 3 bases short, with 8 bases between. Germline loops: CDR1 MNHNS, CDR2 SASEGT. This CDR3 has 14 residues. The CDR3 loop is CASSEFAYNQPQHF. CDR3 coding DNA: TGTGCCAGCAGTGAATTCGCTTACAATCAGCCCCAGCATTTT.

This clonotype has only a few counts. The rearrangement uses TRBV10-3 and TRBJ2-7; D unclear. The CDR3 consists of 14 residues. The germline gives CDR1 ENHRY, CDR2 SYGVKD. Trimming left V 8 bases short and J 2 bases short, with 16 bases between. DNA of the CDR3: TGTGCCATCTCCCATTCGGTTGGAACCTACGAGCAGTACTTC. Its translation is CAISHSVGTYEQYF.

There are a few counts of this clonotype. V is TRBV4-1 and J is TRBJ2-7; possibly TRBD1 or TRBD2 for D (5 bases each). Germline V CDR1 and CDR2: MGHRA, YSYEKL. Between the trimmed V and J ends, which lost 2 bases and 4 bases, there was a span of 24 bases. The CDR3 is 18 residues long. The CDR3 region has the DNA TGCGCCAGCAGCCAAAGAGGGGACCGACGACTGGCGAGTTACGAGCAGTACTTC. It translates to CASSQRGDRRLASYEQYF.

This clonotype was recorded a few times. The rearrangement links TRBV6-6 to TRBJ2-3; 9 bases match TRBD2. The CDR3 length is 15 residues. The germline V gene encodes CDR1 MNHNY and CDR2 SVGAGI (reference sequence). V was clipped by 2 bases and J by 2 bases; unmatched bases: 2. The CDR3 is CASSYRLADTDTQYF. The CDR3 DNA follows: TGTGCCAGCAGTTACCGACTAGCGGACACAGATACGCAGTATTTT.

The chain couples TRBV24-1 to TRBJ2-1; D is perhaps TRBD1 or TRBD2 (5 bases each). Germline V gives CDR1 KGHDR, CDR2 SFDVKD. The V end was cut by 5 bases, the J end by 12 bases, with 19 bases between. This CDR3 is built from 14 residues. Here the CDR3 DNA reads TGTGCCACCAGTGCGAGGGATTGGGGGAGTTGGCAGTTCTTC. This sequence encodes CATSARDWGSWQFF.

The chain carries TRBV20-1 and TRBJ2-1; D call uncertain. The germline V gene has CDR1 DFQATT and CDR2 SNEGSKA (reference sequence). The CDR3 loop spans 13 amino acids. CDR3 amino acids: CSYTHFSYNEQFF. The CDR3 coding sequence is TGCAGCTACACCCACTTCTCCTACAATGAGCAGTTCTTC.

This clonotype was seen a few times. The chain links TRBV20-1 to TRBJ2-3; D perhaps matches TRBD1 (7 bases). CDR3 length equals 15 residues. Per the germline V gene, CDR1 is DFQATT and CDR2 is SNEGSKA (reference sequence). V was cut by 5 bases and J by 2 bases, with 17 bases left in between. The CDR3 nucleotides are TGCAGTGCTTCCCGGGGGACAGAGCACACAGATACGCAGTATTTT. It specifies CSASRGTEHTDTQYF.

The chain uses TRBV6-6 and TRBJ2-1; 9 positions agree with TRBD2. Germline assignment: CDR1 MNHNY and CDR2 SVGAGI (reference sequence). This CDR3 has 15 amino acids. V lost 8 bases to trimming and J lost 8 bases; unmatched junction nucleotides: 13. CDR3 DNA: TGTGCCAGCGTTTTTAGCGGGAGTAAGGTCGATGAGCAGTTCTTC. It yields the protein CASVFSGSKVDEQFF.

A few counts support this clonotype. The chain links TRBV20-1 to TRBJ2-7; TRBD1 agrees at 9 bases. Germline V CDR1 and CDR2: DFQATT, SNEGSKA (reference sequence). With V trimmed by 6 bases and J by 2 bases, 11 bases remained unmatched. This CDR3 is 15 amino acids long. The CDR3 coding sequence is TGCAGTGCAACCGATACAGGGGGCCCGACCTACGAGCAGTACTTC. Its protein is CSATDTGGPTYEQYF.

The chain carries TRBV29-1 and TRBJ2-2, with D perhaps TRBD1 (6 bases). CDR1 and CDR2 (germline): SQVTM, ANQGSEA. The CDR3 covers 14 residues. CDR3 coding DNA: TGCAGTGTATCGACGGTTTGGGGGCCCGGGGAGCTGTTTTTT. Translation gives CSVSTVWGPGELFF.